This TCR beta chain was retrieved from a study of shared clonotypes between healthy human individuals. Broader study findings: Despite large depth, rarefaction showed incomplete sorted-subset sequencing.

Germline V gene data show CDR1 as ENHRY and CDR2 as SYGVKD. This CDR3 is 16 amino acids long. V was clipped by 2 bases and J by 5 bases; unmatched bases: 7. On this clone itself: Its antigen remains unidentified.

Profiled with immunoSEQ multiplex PCR; TCRdb holds only in-frame clones, not every one. The sample holds roughly 700,000 clones, less than 95% seen once. This receptor was identified in a man between 18 and 29 years old in good health. Some clones in this sample may be carry-over from other donors' samples. The sequenced sample was memory CD8+ T cells from PBMCs. Sample subset: CD45RO+ cells pooled with CCR7-negative TemRA cells. The chain has TRBV10-3 and TRBJ1-1, with 11 bases identical to TRBD1. The CDR3 DNA follows: TGTGCCATCAGTGAGGGACAGGGGGCGATTCGTACTGAAGCTTTCTTT. Its translation: CAISEGQGAIRTEAFF.